Below are 15 T cell receptor beta chains sequenced from a single sample in a study of glioma-infiltrating T cells. Amplification of TCR alpha and beta CDR3 regions from RNA used iRepertoire nested multiplex PCR. TCRdb fed the multiplex PCR reads into MiXCR, producing one record per CDR3 protein. The data contain 100,000 to 150,000 distinct CDR3 sequences, about 25% of them singletons. Source material: glioma tissue, nonneoplastic brain tissue, or PBMCs (not recorded which). Source of these receptors: a human donor with low-grade glioma or glioblastoma, undergoing nonglioma brain surgery, or in good health (not recorded which).

This clonotype was seen many times. The genes are TRBV6-1 and TRBJ1-5, with TRBD1 matching over 7 bases. The V gene's germline CDR1 is MNHNS and CDR2 SASEGT. The CDR3 has 15 residues. The ends lost 3 bases at V and 4 bases at J; junction bases unmatched: 6. The CDR3 sequence is CASSDDRASNQPQHF. CDR3 nucleotides: TGTGCCAGCAGTGACGACAGGGCAAGTAATCAGCCCCAGCATTTT.

The genes are TRBV27 and TRBJ2-1; no reliable D call. Trimming pared 5 bases from V and 13 bases from J, leaving 18 bases between. Germline V gene sequence: CDR1 MNHEY, CDR2 SMNVEV (reference sequence). This CDR3 has 13 residues. CDR3 bases: TGTGCCAGCAGTGATTTGAGAACCTCCCCACAGTTCTTC. Translation: CASSDLRTSPQFF.

There are a few counts of this clonotype. The chain links TRBV18 to TRBJ1-1, with D tentatively TRBD1 (6 bases). Germline V gives CDR1 KGHSH, CDR2 LQKENI. This CDR3 spans 17 amino acids. Trimming removed 2 bases from V and 0 bases from J, with 16 bases in between. CDR3 region: CASSPSGGRLMNTEAFF. CDR3 DNA sequence: TGTGCCAGCTCACCATCGGGGGGCAGATTGATGAACACTGAAGCTTTCTTT.

The chain carries TRBV3-1 and TRBJ2-4; weak D call: TRBD2 (7 bases). Germline CDR1 reads LGHDT; CDR2 reads YNNKEL (reference sequence). V lost 1 base, J lost 3 bases, and 16 bases lay in between. The CDR3 contains 17 residues. CDR3 sequence reads: CASSQVSKGGDKNIQYF. The CDR3 bases are TGTGCCAGCAGCCAAGTATCTAAGGGGGGGGACAAAAACATTCAGTACTTC.

In the case of this clonotype: A single base separates this from a much larger clone, so it may be a read error. The chain is built from TRBV19 and TRBJ1-1; no clear D. V gave up 5 bases and J gave up 7 bases, with 8 bases separating them. This CDR3 has 11 residues. Germline V gene lookup returns CDR1 LNHDA and CDR2 SQIVND (reference sequence). CDR3 loop: CASSYGLEAFF. In DNA, the CDR3 is TGTGCCAGTAGTTACGGCCTTGAAGCTTTCTTT. The variable domain in full, completed from reference TRBV19 and TRBJ1-1, reads DGGITQSPKYLFRKEGQNVTLSCEQNLNHDAMYWYRQDPGQGLRLIYYSQIVNDFQKGDIAEGYSVSREKKESFPLTVTSAQKNPTAFYLCASSYGLEAFFGQGTRLTVV.

This clonotype has a handful of counts. The chain is built from TRBV7-9 and TRBJ2-5; a possible D gene is TRBD1 (6 bases). CDR3 length equals 14 residues. Germline lookup yields CDR1 SEHNR and CDR2 FQNEAQ (reference sequence). Trimming left V 9 bases short and J 1 base short, with 15 bases between. CDR3 coding DNA: TGTGCCAGTCAGACCGGGACAACCCAAGAGACCCAGTACTTC. This gives the protein CASQTGTTQETQYF.

This rearrangement joins TRBV20-1 to TRBJ2-7; D might be TRBD1 or TRBD2, each matching 5 bases. The germline gives CDR1 DFQATT, CDR2 SNEGSKA (reference sequence). Trimming stripped 4 bases from V and 2 bases from J, with 18 bases between. This CDR3 comprises 15 residues. The chain's CDR3 is CSANPRQRAAYEQYV. The DNA for the CDR3 is TGCAGTGCTAACCCCCGACAGAGGGCGGCCTACGAGCAGTACGTC.

Worth noting for this clonotype: The junction does not match germline at one end; this may be a read error. V gene TRBV20-1 combines with J gene TRBJ2-2; D is uncertain. The CDR3 has 15 residues. CDR1 DFQATT and CDR2 SNEGSKA come from the germline V gene (reference sequence). The CDR3: CSARVGPRNTGELFF. The CDR3 bases are TGCAGTGCCAGAGTGGGCCCCAGGAACACCGGGGAGCTGTTTTTT.

On this clonotype: Being one base from a much bigger clone, this may be a read error. V and J are TRBV2 and TRBJ2-5; 7 bases agree with TRBD2. This CDR3 comprises 15 residues. Germline CDR1 is SNHLY and CDR2 is FYNNEI. V shed 6 bases and J 3 bases; nucleotides not matched to a gene: 10. CDR3 DNA: TGTGCCAGCAGCGCCCCTATCGGGGGGAAAGAGACCCAGTACTTC. It is translated as CASSAPIGGKETQYF.

Notes on this clonotype: At one of its ends the junction is not consistent with the germline gene, which may arise from a read error. The rearrangement links TRBV7-2 to TRBJ1-1; D uncertain. CDR1 and CDR2 (germline): SGHTA, FQGNSA. The CDR3 covers 11 residues. The CDR3 DNA reads TGTGCCAACCGGCAGAACACTAAAGCTTTCTTT. It specifies CANRQNTKAFF.

There are a few counts of this clonotype. Here the CDR3 reads CSVFGGGTSTDTQYF. CDR3 nucleotide sequence: TGCAGTGTTTTCGGCGGGGGGACTAGCACAGATACGCAGTATTTT. The chain uses TRBV20-1 and TRBJ2-3, with 8 bases identical to TRBD2. Germline V CDR1 and CDR2: DFQATT, SNEGSKA (reference sequence). The CDR3 spans 15 residues. The junction had 9 bases not matched to a gene; V was cut back by 7 bases and J by 0 bases.

This clonotype was picked up many times. The chain has TRBV20-1 and TRBJ2-3; 14 positions agree with TRBD2. The length of the CDR3 is 16 residues. The germline V gene has CDR1 DFQATT and CDR2 SNEGSKA (reference sequence). J lost 5 bases, V lost 6 bases, and 10 bases had no gene match. CDR3 sequence: CSAQGLAGGRGDTQYF. In DNA form, the CDR3 reads TGCAGTGCCCAAGGACTAGCGGGGGGCCGAGGAGATACGCAGTATTTT.

This clonotype has a handful of counts. The CDR3 is CASSLVGGSTNEQFF. CDR3 DNA sequence: TGTGCCAGCAGCTTAGTCGGCGGGTCTACCAATGAGCAGTTCTTC. This chain connects TRBV7-2 to TRBJ2-1; a possible D gene is TRBD2 (5 bases). V lost 1 base to trimming and J lost 6 bases, with 13 bases between them. Germline V gives CDR1 SGHTA, CDR2 FQGNSA. This CDR3 spans 15 amino acids.

This clonotype appeared many times. The V call is TRBV20-1, the J call TRBJ2-3; D ambiguous. The length of the CDR3 is 16 residues. The germline V and J ends were trimmed by 0 bases and 6 bases, with 19 bases remaining between them. The germline CDR1 and CDR2 sequences are DFQATT and SNEGSKA (reference sequence). CDR3 bases: TGCAGTGCTAGAGATCTGGATACCCCTATTAGTGATACGCAGTATTTT. Protein: CSARDLDTPISDTQYF.

This clonotype was recorded a few times. This chain joins TRBV5-1 and TRBJ2-1; 10 positions agree with TRBD2. CDR3 length: 16 residues. CDR1 and CDR2 (germline): SGHRS, YFSETQ. V shed 0 bases, J shed 12 bases, and the junction held 12 bases outside the gene matches. CDR3 protein: CASSLAPAGGPQGQFF. In nucleotides, the CDR3 is TGCGCCAGCAGCTTGGCCCCAGCGGGGGGGCCCCAGGGGCAGTTCTTC.